The rows below give T cell receptor beta chains drawn from one sample of a study of T-cell memory formation after mild COVID-19. MiXCR, applied by TCRdb to the 5' RACE reads, yields one record per CDR3 protein. The table has fewer than 700,000 distinct CDR3 sequences, about 20% seen once; the top ten hold around 9.2%. Material: PBMCs or a T cell subset sorted from them (not recorded which). The receptor source for this set is an adult woman who had mild COVID-19 (a few samples of this study predate the infection). Cell type and time point are not known. Both conserved end residues are part of each CDR3. The D gene is left open where the match is weak. The listing skips clone size in some rows; elsewhere it reads once, few, many or a size class.

V: TRBV6-2/TRBV6-3
length: 15
J: TRBJ2-7
size: -
D: TRBD2
DNA: TGTGCCAGCACCCGGGGACTAGCGGGAGGCAACGAGCAGTACTTC
CDR3: CASTRGLAGGNEQYF

V: TRBV7-8
length: 20
J: TRBJ1-2
size: few
D: -
DNA: TGTGCCAGCAGCTCAATGGGGATCTTGTGGAGCAGCCCCGGGAATTATGGCTACACCTTC
CDR3: CASSSMGILWSSPGNYGYTF

V: TRBV5-1
length: 16
J: TRBJ1-6
size: few
D: TRBD1
DNA: TGCGCCAGCAGCCCGGGAGCCCGGGACAGAAATTCACCCCTCCACTTT
CDR3: CASSPGARDRNSPLHF

V: TRBV20-1
length: 14
J: TRBJ2-7
size: few
D: TRBD2
DNA: TGCAGTGCTAGGACTAGCGCCACCTCCTACGAGCAGTACTTC
CDR3: CSARTSATSYEQYF

V: TRBV15
length: 13
J: TRBJ1-1
size: -
D: -
DNA: TGTGCCACCAGCATCTCCAGGACTACTGAAGCTTTCTTT
CDR3: CATSISRTTEAFF

V: TRBV6-5
length: 15
J: TRBJ2-1
size: -
D: -
DNA: TGTGCCAGCAGTCAGGGGACACCACCCCAAGATGAGCAGTTCTTC
CDR3: CASSQGTPPQDEQFF

V: TRBV19
length: 14
J: TRBJ2-1
size: -
D: TRBD2
DNA: TGTGCCAGTATGGTCCTAGCGGGGGGGGCGGAGCAGTTCTTC
CDR3: CASMVLAGGAEQFF

V: TRBV3-1
length: 16
J: TRBJ1-1
size: -
D: -
DNA: TGTGCCAGCAGCCAAGGAGTCTTGCGGGGTCGGGCTGAAGCTTTCTTT
CDR3: CASSQGVLRGRAEAFF

V: TRBV9
length: 15
J: TRBJ2-2
size: -
D: -
DNA: TGTGCCAGCAGCGCAGGACCAGCGAACACCGGGGAGCTGTTTTTT
CDR3: CASSAGPANTGELFF

V: TRBV7-2
length: 14
J: TRBJ2-7
size: -
D: TRBD2
DNA: TGTGCCAGCAGCTCCCGGGACTATCGCTACGAGCAGTACTTC
CDR3: CASSSRDYRYEQYF

V: TRBV15
length: 17
J: TRBJ2-5
size: few
D: TRBD2
DNA: TGTGCCACCAGCAGAGATACGGCTAGCGGGAAGCGGGTGACCCAGTACTTC
CDR3: CATSRDTASGKRVTQYF

V: TRBV12-3/TRBV12-4
length: 15
J: TRBJ1-1
size: few
D: -
DNA: TGTGCCAGCACTTATTCCGGGACAACCAACACTGAAGCTTTCTTT
CDR3: CASTYSGTTNTEAFF

V: TRBV20-1
length: 12
J: TRBJ2-4
size: -
D: -
DNA: TGCAGTGCTAGGCGGGGACAGCAATATGAGTACTTC
CDR3: CSARRGQQYEYF

V: TRBV29-1
length: 12
J: TRBJ1-1
size: -
D: TRBD1
DNA: TGCAGCGTTGATCAGGGGGACACTGAAGCTTTCTTT
CDR3: CSVDQGDTEAFF

V: TRBV4-1
length: 15
J: TRBJ1-2
size: -
D: TRBD1
DNA: TGCGCCAGCAGCCACCCGGACAGGGAAGTAGACGGCTACACCTTC
CDR3: CASSHPDREVDGYTF

V: TRBV12-3/TRBV12-4
length: 15
J: TRBJ2-2
size: -
D: -
DNA: TGTGCCAGCAGGGCCACCGGGACCCTCACCGGGGAGCTGTTTTTT
CDR3: CASRATGTLTGELFF

V: TRBV7-9
length: 12
J: TRBJ1-6
size: -
D: -
DNA: TGTGCCAGCAGCTATAGTGATTCACCCCTCCACTTT
CDR3: CASSYSDSPLHF

V: TRBV3-1
length: 18
J: TRBJ1-1
size: -
D: -
DNA: TGTGCCAGCAGCCAAGGGGCAGGATACCTTCCGGGGAACACTGAAGCTTTCTTT
CDR3: CASSQGAGYLPGNTEAFF

V: TRBV5-1
length: 15
J: TRBJ1-2
size: -
D: TRBD1
DNA: TGCGCCAGCAGCTTGGTGGCGGACAGGCACTATGGCTACACCTTC
CDR3: CASSLVADRHYGYTF

V: TRBV7-9
length: 14
J: TRBJ2-7
size: few
D: -
DNA: TGTGCCAGCAGCTCCAAGCGGGTTCCCTACGAGCAGTACTTC
CDR3: CASSSKRVPYEQYF

V: TRBV7-9
length: 16
J: TRBJ1-2
size: -
D: -
DNA: TGTGCCAGCAGCTTAGCGGGCAGAGGAGAGTTCAATGGCTACACCTTC
CDR3: CASSLAGRGEFNGYTF

V: TRBV12-3/TRBV12-4
length: 17
J: TRBJ2-2
size: -
D: -
DNA: TGTGCCAGCAGTTTAGAAGGTTTGACTGGCTACACCGGGGAGCTGTTTTTT
CDR3: CASSLEGLTGYTGELFF

V: TRBV24-1
length: 13
J: TRBJ2-1
size: -
D: -
DNA: TGTGCCACCAGTGATTTGCGCAGGAATGAGCAGTTCTTC
CDR3: CATSDLRRNEQFF

V: TRBV4-1
length: 17
J: TRBJ1-5
size: -
D: TRBD1
DNA: TGCGCCAGCAGCCTGGTTCGGGGGACAGGAGGAAATCAGCCCCAGCATTTT
CDR3: CASSLVRGTGGNQPQHF

V: TRBV29-1
length: 12
J: TRBJ2-5
size: many
D: -
DNA: TGCAGCGTTGCCCGGTCCCAAGAGACCCAGTACTTC
CDR3: CSVARSQETQYF

V: TRBV20-1
length: 13
J: TRBJ1-6
size: once
D: TRBD1
DNA: TGCAGTGCTAGGGGGACAGGGGACTCACCCCTCCACTTT
CDR3: CSARGTGDSPLHF

V: TRBV5-1
length: 14
J: TRBJ2-1
size: -
D: -
DNA: TGCGCCAGCAGCCCCAGCGTATCCTACAATGAGCAGTTCTTC
CDR3: CASSPSVSYNEQFF

V: TRBV6-2/TRBV6-3
length: 14
J: TRBJ1-2
size: few
D: -
DNA: TGTGCCAGCAAACTCGACAGTAGAGACTATGGCTACACCTTC
CDR3: CASKLDSRDYGYTF

V: TRBV6-5
length: 14
J: TRBJ1-1
size: -
D: TRBD1
DNA: TGTGCCACCCAACGACAGGGAAAGCACACTGAAGCTTTCTTT
CDR3: CATQRQGKHTEAFF